This is a list of T cell receptor beta chains from one sample in a study of shared clonotypes between healthy human individuals. Repertoires were generated with immunoSEQ multiplex PCR, while TCRdb's copy carries only in-frame clones and drops some. Altogether 1,400,000 or so clones are present, around 98.5% being singletons, with the ten largest covering 0.36%. The sequenced sample consisted of naive CD4+ T cells sorted from blood. All receptors derive from a man aged 30 to 45 in good health. Each CDR3 is given with its conserved first and last residue. Fields, in order: clone size, V gene, J gene, D gene, CDR3 protein, CDR3 DNA. D genes are given only for firm matches. The listing skips clone size in some rows; elsewhere it reads once, few, many or a size class.

>-|TRBV14|TRBJ1-4|-
CASSQVPGKLFF
TGTGCCAGCAGCCAAGTCCCGGGTAAACTGTTTTTT
>-|TRBV29-1|TRBJ2-1|-
CSVDGQTPLSSRYNEQFF
TGCAGCGTTGACGGGCAGACACCCTTATCCTCGCGCTACAATGAGCAGTTCTTC
>-|TRBV19|TRBJ2-1|-
CASSTPQRDEQFF
TGTGCCAGTAGTACCCCCCAAAGGGATGAGCAGTTCTTC
>-|TRBV5-5|TRBJ2-3|-
CASSLLSGASTDTQYF
TGTGCCAGCAGCTTGCTTAGCGGTGCTAGCACAGATACGCAGTATTTT
>-|TRBV4-2|TRBJ2-2|-
CASSQDRAGELFF
TGTGCCAGCAGCCAAGACAGGGCCGGGGAGCTGTTTTTT
>-|TRBV4-3|TRBJ1-4|-
CASSQDPGTDNEKLFF
TGCGCCAGCAGCCAAGATCCAGGGACGGATAATGAAAAACTGTTTTTT
>-|TRBV6-5|TRBJ2-6|-
CASSYQVPGANVLTF
TGTGCCAGCAGTTACCAGGTACCTGGGGCCAACGTCCTGACTTTC
>-|TRBV5-4|TRBJ2-2|-
CASSIRDPGELFF
TGTGCCAGCAGCATCAGGGATCCCGGGGAGCTGTTTTTT
>once|TRBV5-1|TRBJ2-5|-
CASSFPGTAQETQYF
TGCGCCAGCAGCTTCCCTGGGACCGCACAAGAGACCCAGTACTTC
>-|TRBV29-1|TRBJ2-3|TRBD2
CSVGTSGSWGTDTQYF
TGCAGCGTGGGGACTAGCGGGAGTTGGGGCACAGATACGCAGTATTTT
>-|TRBV9|TRBJ2-7|TRBD2
CASSPRTRLYEQYF
TGTGCCAGCAGCCCACGGACTAGACTTTACGAGCAGTACTTC
>-|TRBV5-1|TRBJ1-2|-
CASSLVGSGRVYGYTF
TGCGCCAGCAGCTTGGTAGGCTCCGGGCGGGTCTATGGCTACACCTTC
>-|TRBV9|TRBJ2-3|TRBD1
CASSVALWTGRTDTQYF
TGTGCCAGCAGCGTAGCCCTTTGGACAGGGAGGACAGATACGCAGTATTTT
>-|TRBV4-2|TRBJ2-7|TRBD2
CASSQDSPTSGVYYEQYF
TGTGCCAGCAGCCAAGATAGTCCTACTAGCGGGGTTTACTACGAGCAGTACTTC
>-|TRBV19|TRBJ2-3|-
CASTMRQTTDTQYF
TGTGCCAGTACTATGCGACAAACCACAGATACGCAGTATTTT